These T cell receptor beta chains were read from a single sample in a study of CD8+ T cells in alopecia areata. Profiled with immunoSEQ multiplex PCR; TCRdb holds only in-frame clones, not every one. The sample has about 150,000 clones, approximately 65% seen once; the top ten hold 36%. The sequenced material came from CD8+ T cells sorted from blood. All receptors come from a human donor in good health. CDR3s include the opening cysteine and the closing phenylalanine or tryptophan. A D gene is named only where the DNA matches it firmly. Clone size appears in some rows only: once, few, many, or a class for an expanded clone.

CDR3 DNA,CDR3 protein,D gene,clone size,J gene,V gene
TGTGCCAGCAGCCTGGCGGGGACGAGAAAGACCCAGTACTTC,CASSLAGTRKTQYF,.,once,TRBJ2-5,TRBV5-4
TGTGCCTGGAGTGTACTCCTTCACACTGAAGCTTTCTTT,CAWSVLLHTEAFF,.,.,TRBJ1-1,TRBV30
TGTGCCAGCAGCACCCAGGGGAGCGAGCAGTACTTC,CASSTQGSEQYF,.,few,TRBJ2-7,TRBV7-6
TGTGCCAGCAGTGACAGCCCCTACGAGCAGTACTTC,CASSDSPYEQYF,.,.,TRBJ2-7,TRBV25-1
TGCGCCAGCAGATATCGACAGGTTTCGAACACTGAAGCTTTCTTT,CASRYRQVSNTEAFF,.,few,TRBJ1-1,TRBV4-1
TGTGCCAGCAGCTTAGCGACCACGGGGGGCGTAGGGCAGTACTTC,CASSLATTGGVGQYF,.,.,TRBJ2-7,TRBV7-9
TGTGCCAGCAGCTTGGCTCCTACGAACACTGAAGCTTTCTTT,CASSLAPTNTEAFF,.,.,TRBJ1-1,TRBV5-4
TGTGCCAGCAGCTTTAGTGACTCTGGAAACACCATATATTTT,CASSFSDSGNTIYF,.,.,TRBJ1-3,TRBV13
TGTGCCAGCAGCGTAGATGGGGACGAGGAGACCCAGTACTTC,CASSVDGDEETQYF,.,.,TRBJ2-5,TRBV9
TGTGCCAGCAGTATAGGGGCCACCTCCTACAATGAGCAGTTCTTC,CASSIGATSYNEQFF,.,.,TRBJ2-1,TRBV25-1
TGTGCCAGCAGCGACAATTCGGGGGAGACCCAGTACTTC,CASSDNSGETQYF,.,few,TRBJ2-5,TRBV5-4
TGTGCCAGCAGTGAAGTAACCCTGGGGGTCGAGACCCAGTACTTC,CASSEVTLGVETQYF,.,.,TRBJ2-5,TRBV2
TGTGCCAGCGGCAGCCGCTCCTACGAGCAGTACTTC,CASGSRSYEQYF,.,once,TRBJ2-7,TRBV13
TGCAGCGTTGAAGTACGCGGTGGCGAGCAGTTCTTC,CSVEVRGGEQFF,.,.,TRBJ2-1,TRBV29-1
TGCAGCGTTGAAGATGGTGTGACTGAAGCTTTCTTT,CSVEDGVTEAFF,.,.,TRBJ1-1,TRBV29-1
TGTGCCAGCAGCTTATACAGGGGAGGGAGCACTGAAGCTTTCTTT,CASSLYRGGSTEAFF,TRBD1,once,TRBJ1-1,TRBV9
TGTGCCAGCAGCTTGGGGTATGGGGCTCCCGAGACCCAGTACTTC,CASSLGYGAPETQYF,.,few,TRBJ2-5,TRBV7-6
TGTGCCAGCAGCTTGGACGAGGGTCTAGCCAAAAACATTCAGTACTTC,CASSLDEGLAKNIQYF,.,once,TRBJ2-4,TRBV5-4
TGTGCCAGCAAAGCGGTGAGCTCCTACAATGAGCAGTTCTTC,CASKAVSSYNEQFF,.,.,TRBJ2-1,TRBV7-9